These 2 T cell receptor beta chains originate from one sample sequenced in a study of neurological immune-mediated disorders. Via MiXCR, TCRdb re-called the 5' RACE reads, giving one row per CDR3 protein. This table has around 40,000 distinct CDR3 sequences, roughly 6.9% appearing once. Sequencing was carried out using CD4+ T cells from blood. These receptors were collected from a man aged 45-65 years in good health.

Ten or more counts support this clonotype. The CDR3 nucleotides are TGTGCCAGCGGGGGGGCGGGTGAGCAGTTCTTC. Encoded protein: CASGGAGEQFF. The gene calls are TRBV6-6 and TRBJ2-1; a possible D gene is TRBD2 (7 bases). The V gene's germline CDR1 is MNHNY and CDR2 SVGAGI (reference sequence). Trimming pared 8 bases from V and 9 bases from J, leaving 11 bases between. The CDR3 covers 11 residues.

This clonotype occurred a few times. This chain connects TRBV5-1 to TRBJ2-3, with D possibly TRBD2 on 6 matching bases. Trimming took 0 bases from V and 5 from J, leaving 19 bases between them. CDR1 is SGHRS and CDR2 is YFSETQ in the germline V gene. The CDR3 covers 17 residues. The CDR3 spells CASSLERGEAAIDTQYF. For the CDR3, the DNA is TGCGCCAGCAGCTTGGAGCGTGGGGAGGCGGCGATAGATACGCAGTATTTT.